This TCR beta chain is from a study of blood T cell repertoires in COVID-19. Between the trimmed V and J ends, which lost 2 bases and 1 base, there was a span of 15 bases. The germline gives CDR1 SGDLS, CDR2 YYNGEE. The CDR3 sequence is 16 residues long. Profiled with immunoSEQ multiplex PCR; TCRdb holds only in-frame clones, not every one. In the table there are 350,000 to 450,000 clones, around nine tenths of which are singletons. The TCR sequence derives from a woman aged 18-35 years who had been exposed to COVID-19. This sequence joins TRBV9 and TRBJ1-2, with D possibly TRBD1 on 6 matching bases. Specimen: PBMCs or T cells enriched from blood (not recorded which). CDR3 loop: CASSVSQGSGNYGYTF. DNA of the CDR3: TGTGCCAGCAGCGTTTCACAGGGATCGGGTAACTATGGCTACACCTTC. Full variable domain (remainder filled in from reference TRBV9 and TRBJ1-2): DSGVTQTPKHLITATGQRVTLRCSPRSGDLSVYWYQQSLDQGLQFLIQYYNGEERAKGNILERFSAQQFPDLHSELNLSSLELGDSALYFCASSVSQGSGNYGYTFGSGTRLTVV.